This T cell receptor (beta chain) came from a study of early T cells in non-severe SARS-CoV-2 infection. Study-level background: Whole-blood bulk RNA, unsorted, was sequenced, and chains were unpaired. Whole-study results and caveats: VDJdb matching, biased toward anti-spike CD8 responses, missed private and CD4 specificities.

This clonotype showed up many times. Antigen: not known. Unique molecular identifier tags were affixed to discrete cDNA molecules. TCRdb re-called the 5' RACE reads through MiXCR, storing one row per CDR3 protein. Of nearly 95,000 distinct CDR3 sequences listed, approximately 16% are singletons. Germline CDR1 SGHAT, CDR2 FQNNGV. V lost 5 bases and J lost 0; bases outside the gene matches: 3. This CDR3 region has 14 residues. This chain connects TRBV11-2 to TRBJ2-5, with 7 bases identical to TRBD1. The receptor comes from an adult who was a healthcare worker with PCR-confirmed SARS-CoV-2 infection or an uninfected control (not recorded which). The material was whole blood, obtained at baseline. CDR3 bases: TGTGCCAGCAGCCAGGGACAGCACCAAGAGACCCAGTACTTC. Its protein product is CASSQGQHQETQYF.